The 22 T cell receptor beta chains presented below share a single source sample, sequenced in a study of blood T cell repertoires in COVID-19. Some clones are missing from TCRdb's copy, which holds only in-frame ones; the method was immunoSEQ multiplex PCR. The sample lists 300,000 to 500,000 clones; roughly 88% were seen once. The sequencing sample was made of PBMCs or T cells enriched from blood (not recorded which). Receptors were obtained from a woman in her 30s with acute COVID-19.

The chain recombines TRBV30 with TRBJ1-6, with TRBD1 matching 10 bases. Germline V gene data show CDR1 as GTSNPN and CDR2 as SVGIG (reference sequence). This CDR3 is 17 amino acids long. Trimming removed 3 bases from V and 2 bases from J; junction bases left unmatched: 7. The CDR3 DNA sequence: TGTGCCTGGAGACCATTGGGGACAGGGGCCTATAATTCACCCCTCCACTTT. Amino acid sequence: CAWRPLGTGAYNSPLHF.

The rearrangement links TRBV6-5 to TRBJ2-1; 11 bases align to TRBD2. Germline V lookup: CDR1 MNHEY, CDR2 SVGAGI. V trimming: 2 bases; J trimming: 7 bases; junction bases outside the gene matches: 7. The CDR3 has 16 residues. The CDR3 loop is CASSYDSGGARNEQFF. The CDR3 nucleotides are TGTGCCAGCAGTTACGATAGCGGGGGGGCTCGTAATGAGCAGTTCTTC.

The chain combines TRBV7-9 with TRBJ2-7; TRBD2 aligns across 8 bases. Germline trimming cut 4 bases from V and 2 bases from J; bases unmatched to any gene: 10. Germline CDR1 reads SEHNR; CDR2 reads FQNEAQ (reference sequence). CDR3 length equals 16 residues. CDR3 residues: CASSSGSGGPAYEQYF. CDR3 in DNA: TGTGCCAGCAGCTCCGGGTCGGGAGGGCCTGCCTACGAGCAGTACTTC.

The sample holds one count of this clone. J is TRBJ1-1 and V is TRBV5-1, with 9 bases identical to TRBD1. The J segment lost 1 base and the V segment lost 4 bases, leaving 5 bases of the junction unmatched. The CDR3 runs to 15 residues. Germline-derived CDR1 and CDR2 are SGHRS and YFSETQ. The DNA of the CDR3 is TGCGCCAGCAGCCCCCGGACAGGGGCGAACACTGAAGCTTTCTTT. Its translation: CASSPRTGANTEAFF.

Of note for this clone: Within the sample, other DNA sequences also encode this same CDR3. This chain uses TRBV9 with TRBJ1-1; TRBD1 matches at 9 bases. CDR3 length: 13 residues. The germline V gene encodes CDR1 SGDLS and CDR2 YYNGEE. The J segment lost 4 bases and the V segment lost 3 bases, leaving 1 base of the junction unmatched. The CDR3 DNA is TGTGCCAGCAGCGGGGGACAGGGCACTGAAGCTTTCTTT. Encoded protein: CASSGGQGTEAFF.

The count of this clone is one. Different DNA sequences within this sample yield the same CDR3. The CDR3 sequence: CASSRDRVGGYTF. The CDR3 coding sequence is TGTGCCAGCAGCCGGGACAGGGTGGGTGGCTACACCTTC. This chain uses TRBV12-3 or TRBV12-4 with TRBJ1-2; 9 bases fit TRBD1. Trimming removed 6 bases from V and 7 bases from J; junction bases left unmatched: 6. This CDR3 contains 13 residues.

V gene TRBV7-2 combines with J gene TRBJ1-2; weak D call: TRBD1 (5 bases). This CDR3 comprises 12 residues. Trimming shortened V by 1 base and J by 9 bases, and 9 bases separated the two germline ends. The germline gives CDR1 SGHTA, CDR2 FQGNSA. The CDR3 protein is CASSLDRRSYTF. DNA for the CDR3: TGTGCCAGCAGCTTAGACAGGCGAAGCTACACCTTC.

CDR3 nucleotide sequence: TGCGCCAGCAGCCAAGTTACCAGCGGTCAAGAGACCCAGTACTTC. Amino acids: CASSQVTSGQETQYF. The chain carries TRBV4-1 and TRBJ2-5; perhaps TRBD2 as D (5 bases). Germline V CDR1 and CDR2: MGHRA, YSYEKL. The V end was cut by 1 base, the J end by 2 bases, with 11 bases between. This CDR3 region has 15 residues.

The chain couples TRBV12-5 to TRBJ1-1, with TRBD1 identical over 11 bases. After removal of 7 bases from V and 4 bases from J, the junction contained 14 bases not matched to a gene. Germline V gene sequence: CDR1 LGHNT, CDR2 FRNRAP. This CDR3 region has 17 residues. CDR3: CASAARELGTGGTEAFF. CDR3 DNA sequence: TGTGCTAGTGCCGCAAGGGAGTTGGGGACAGGGGGCACTGAAGCTTTCTTT.

This chain links TRBV29-1 with TRBJ2-1, with D maybe TRBD2 (6 bases). Germline V lookup: CDR1 SQVTM, CDR2 ANQGSEA. V was cut by 4 bases and J by 4 bases, with 14 bases left in between. This CDR3 region has 14 residues. CDR3 in amino acids: CSVATSLGYNEQFF. In DNA form, the CDR3 reads TGCAGCGTTGCGACTAGTTTGGGGTACAATGAGCAGTTCTTC.

This clone was detected only a few times. The chain is built from TRBV5-1 and TRBJ2-1, with 8 bases matching TRBD1. CDR3 length: 15 amino acids. Losses at the gene ends were 3 bases for V and 8 bases for J; bases not matched to a gene: 10. Germline-derived CDR1 and CDR2 are SGHRS and YFSETQ. The CDR3 DNA reads as TGCGCCAGCAGCTCAACCGGGACAGGTTTTGATGAGCAGTTCTTC. Protein: CASSSTGTGFDEQFF.

The chain carries TRBV23-1 and TRBJ1-1; the match to TRBD1 covers 9 bases. TRBV23-1 is filed as an ORF, its function uncertain. The CDR3 is 15 amino acids. J lost 4 bases, V lost 6 bases, and 9 bases had no gene match. The CDR3 protein is CASRYRTGVPTEAFF. The CDR3 nucleotides are TGCGCCAGCAGATATAGGACAGGGGTGCCCACTGAAGCTTTCTTT.

This sequence joins TRBV27 and TRBJ1-3, with 7 bases lining up with TRBD1. This CDR3 region has 16 residues. Germline values: CDR1 MNHEY, CDR2 SMNVEV (reference sequence). V dropped 3 bases and J dropped 2; count of bases not matched to a gene: 7. The CDR3 DNA is TGTGCCAGCAGTTTGACGGGACAGCCTCCTGGAAACACCATATATTTT. This translates into CASSLTGQPPGNTIYF.

The chain links TRBV9 to TRBJ1-2; D may be TRBD1 (5 bases). Between the trimmed V and J ends, which lost 0 bases and 10 bases, there was a span of 19 bases. Per the germline V gene, CDR1 is SGDLS and CDR2 is YYNGEE. The CDR3 consists of 15 residues. CDR3 sequence reads: CASSVASSGLFDYTF. The DNA of the CDR3 is TGTGCCAGCAGCGTAGCTTCCTCAGGGTTATTTGACTACACCTTC.

The chain is built from TRBV3-1 (or the pseudogene TRBV3-2) and TRBJ1-4, with D possibly TRBD1 on 6 matching bases. With 4 bases removed from V and 4 bases from J, the gap between germline ends came to 16 bases. Per germline, CDR1 LGHDT and CDR2 YNNKEL (reference sequence). There are 16 residues in the CDR3. The CDR3 nucleotides are TGTGCCAGCAGCCCCAGTAGACAGGTTCTTAATGAAAAACTGTTTTTT. Translation gives CASSPSRQVLNEKLFF.

This clone was detected only once. Other DNA sequences from this sample encode an identical CDR3 as well. The CDR3 nucleotides read TGTGCCAGCAGTTTATCCGGTGGAAACACCATATATTTT. Encoded protein: CASSLSGGNTIYF. The chain uses TRBV27 and TRBJ1-3; D unresolved. CDR1 is MNHEY and CDR2 is SMNVEV in the germline V gene (reference sequence). Trimming removed 0 bases from V and 3 bases from J, with 3 bases in between. This CDR3 has 13 amino acids.

J is TRBJ1-1 and V is TRBV6-4; possibly TRBD1 for D (5 bases). Germline lookup yields CDR1 MRHNA and CDR2 SNTAGT. Trimming left V 2 bases short and J 7 bases short, with 23 bases between. The CDR3 loop spans 17 amino acids. The CDR3 sequence: CASSDKGIFRVYDEAFF. CDR3 DNA: TGTGCCAGCAGTGACAAGGGGATATTTAGGGTCTATGATGAAGCTTTCTTT.

This clone was observed a few times. The V gene is TRBV10-1, the J gene TRBJ2-3, with 9 positions matching TRBD1. The germline V gene encodes CDR1 WNHNN and CDR2 SYGVQD (reference sequence). This CDR3 has 16 amino acids. V was clipped by 4 bases and J by 5 bases; unmatched bases: 10. Here the CDR3 DNA reads TGCGCCAGCAGTGGGCAACCGGGACAGGGTATAGATACGCAGTATTTT. This gives the protein CASSGQPGQGIDTQYF.

The V and J genes are TRBV14 and TRBJ2-7; tentatively, D is TRBD2 (5 bases). This CDR3 is 14 amino acids long. The V and J ends lost 0 bases and 9 bases respectively, with 15 bases between them. The V gene's germline CDR1 is SGHDN and CDR2 FVKESK. The CDR3 region is CASSQERRALGQYF. In DNA, the CDR3 is TGTGCCAGCAGCCAAGAAAGGCGGGCCTTGGGGCAGTACTTC.

This chain uses TRBV6-5 with TRBJ2-7, with 8 nucleotides matching TRBD2. The V gene's germline CDR1 is MNHEY and CDR2 SVGAGI. This CDR3 spans 15 amino acids. The J segment lost 6 bases and the V segment lost 2 bases, leaving 9 bases of the junction unmatched. The CDR3, as DNA: TGTGCCAGCAGTTACACTCTTCGGGGGGGCCGCGAGCAGTACTTC. Protein product: CASSYTLRGGREQYF.

The V gene is TRBV6-5, the J gene TRBJ1-1; a weak D match, TRBD1 (5 bases). The CDR3 consists of 15 residues. Germline-derived CDR1 and CDR2 are MNHEY and SVGAGI. Trimming took off 4 bases at V and 5 bases at J, with 17 bases between the two ends. The CDR3 is CASSLGGAGGTEAFF. CDR3 nucleotide sequence: TGTGCCAGCAGTTTGGGCGGGGCCGGTGGGACTGAAGCTTTCTTT.

The chain is built from TRBV19 and TRBJ2-1; 7 bases line up with TRBD1. With 4 bases clipped from V and 4 bases from J, the junction kept 7 bases outside the gene matches. From germline, CDR1 is LNHDA and CDR2 SQIVND (reference sequence). This CDR3 has 15 amino acids. The CDR3 sequence: CASSTYRGDYNEQFF. For the CDR3, the DNA is TGTGCCAGTAGTACGTACAGGGGTGATTACAATGAGCAGTTCTTC.